The clone carrying this TCR beta chain was seen a few times. The antigen is unknown. These data originate in a study of T cells in Graves' hyperthyroidism and ophthalmopathy. Trimming pared 1 base from V and 2 bases from J, leaving 7 bases between. Germline V gene data show CDR1 as LGHNA and CDR2 as YNFKEQ. The CDR3 consists of 14 residues. Study-wide points: The blood repertoire included most of the expanded thyroid clonotypes above 0.001.

Authors of the study amplified TCR beta CDR3 regions from RNA transcripts. RT-PCR in the first round (using the HTBI primer set) targeted the TCR CDR3. TCRdb fed the multiplex PCR reads into MiXCR, producing one record per CDR3 protein. This sample has over 300,000 distinct CDR3 sequences; approximately 15% occur once, and the top ten carry 30% to 40%. The clonotype originates from a woman in her thirties or forties with Graves' ophthalmopathy. The sequenced material came from blood. The genes are TRBV4-2 and TRBJ2-3; D is undetermined. The CDR3: CASSQVAATDTQYF. The CDR3, as DNA: TGTGCCAGCAGCCAAGTGGCGGCCACAGATACGCAGTATTTT.